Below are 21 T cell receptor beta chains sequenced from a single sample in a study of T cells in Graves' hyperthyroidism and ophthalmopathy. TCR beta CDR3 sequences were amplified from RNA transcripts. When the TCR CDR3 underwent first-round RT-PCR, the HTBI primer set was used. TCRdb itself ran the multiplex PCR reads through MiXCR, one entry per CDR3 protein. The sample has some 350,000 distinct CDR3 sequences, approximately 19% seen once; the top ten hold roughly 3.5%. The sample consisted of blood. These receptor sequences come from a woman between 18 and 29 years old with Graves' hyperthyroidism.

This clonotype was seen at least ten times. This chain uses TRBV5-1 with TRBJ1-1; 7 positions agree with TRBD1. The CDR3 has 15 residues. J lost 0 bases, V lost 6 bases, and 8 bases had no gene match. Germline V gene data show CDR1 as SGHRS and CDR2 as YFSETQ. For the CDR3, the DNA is TGCGCCAGCACGACAACAAGGGGGCTGAACACTGAAGCTTTCTTT. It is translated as CASTTTRGLNTEAFF.

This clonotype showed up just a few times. The CDR3 DNA is TGTGCCAGCAGTTTAACCCAATACGAGCAGTACTTC. This gives the protein CASSLTQYEQYF. The V gene is TRBV12-3 or TRBV12-4, the J gene TRBJ2-7; D unresolved. There are 12 residues in the CDR3. V gave up 2 bases and J gave up 4 bases, with 6 bases separating them.

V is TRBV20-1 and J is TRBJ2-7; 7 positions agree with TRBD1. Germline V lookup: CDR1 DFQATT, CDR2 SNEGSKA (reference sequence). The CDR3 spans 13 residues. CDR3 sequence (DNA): TGCAGCCTGGAAGGGGGCGCGTCCCACGAGCAGTACTTC. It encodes CSLEGGASHEQYF.

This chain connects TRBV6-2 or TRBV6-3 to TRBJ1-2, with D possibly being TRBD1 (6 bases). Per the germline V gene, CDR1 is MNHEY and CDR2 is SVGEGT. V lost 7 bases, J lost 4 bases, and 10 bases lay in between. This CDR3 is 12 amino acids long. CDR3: CASTWGAYGYTF. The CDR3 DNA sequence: TGTGCCAGCACCTGGGGGGCCTATGGCTACACCTTC.

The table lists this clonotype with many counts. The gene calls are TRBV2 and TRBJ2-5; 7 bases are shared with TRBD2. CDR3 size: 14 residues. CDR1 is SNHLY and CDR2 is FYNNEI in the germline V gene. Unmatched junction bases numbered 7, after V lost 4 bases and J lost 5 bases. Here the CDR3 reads CASSGGLVGETQYF. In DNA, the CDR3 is TGTGCCAGCAGTGGAGGACTAGTGGGGGAGACCCAGTACTTC.

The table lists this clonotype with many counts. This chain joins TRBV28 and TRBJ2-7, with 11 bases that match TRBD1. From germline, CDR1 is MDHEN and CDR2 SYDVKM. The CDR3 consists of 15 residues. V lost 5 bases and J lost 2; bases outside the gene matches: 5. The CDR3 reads CASSPWTGGPYEQYF. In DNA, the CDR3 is TGTGCCAGCAGTCCTTGGACAGGGGGCCCCTACGAGCAGTACTTC.

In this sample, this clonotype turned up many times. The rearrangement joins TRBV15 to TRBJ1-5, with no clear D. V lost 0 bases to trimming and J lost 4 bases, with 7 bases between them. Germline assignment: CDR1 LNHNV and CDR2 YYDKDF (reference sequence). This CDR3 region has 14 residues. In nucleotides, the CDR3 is TGTGCCACCAGCAGAGATGGGAGAAATCAGCCCCAGCATTTT. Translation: CATSRDGRNQPQHF.

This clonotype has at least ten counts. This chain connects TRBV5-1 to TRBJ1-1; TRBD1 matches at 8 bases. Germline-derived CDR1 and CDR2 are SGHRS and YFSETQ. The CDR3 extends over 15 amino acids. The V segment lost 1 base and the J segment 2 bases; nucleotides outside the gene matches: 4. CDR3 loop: CASSLLGQDNTEAFF. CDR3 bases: TGCGCCAGCAGCTTGCTGGGACAGGATAACACTGAAGCTTTCTTT.

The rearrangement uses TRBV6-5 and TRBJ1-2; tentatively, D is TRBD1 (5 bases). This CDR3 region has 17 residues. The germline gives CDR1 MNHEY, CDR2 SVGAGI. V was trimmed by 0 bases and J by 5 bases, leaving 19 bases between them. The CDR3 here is CASSYSTRDPYTYGYTF. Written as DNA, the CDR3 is TGTGCCAGCAGTTACTCGACAAGGGACCCCTACACTTATGGCTACACCTTC.

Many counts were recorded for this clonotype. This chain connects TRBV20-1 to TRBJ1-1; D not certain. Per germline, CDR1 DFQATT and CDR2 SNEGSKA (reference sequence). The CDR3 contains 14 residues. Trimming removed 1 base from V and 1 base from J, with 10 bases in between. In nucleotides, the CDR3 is TGCAGTGCTAGAGGAGGAGGGCCGAACACTGAAGCTTTCTTT. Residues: CSARGGGPNTEAFF.

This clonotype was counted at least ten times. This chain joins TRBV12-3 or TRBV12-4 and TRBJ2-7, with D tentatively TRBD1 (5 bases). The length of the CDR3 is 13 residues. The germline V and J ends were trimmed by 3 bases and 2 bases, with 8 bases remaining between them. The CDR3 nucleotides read TGTGCCAGCAGTTTCGACAGCACCTACGAGCAGTACTTC. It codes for CASSFDSTYEQYF.

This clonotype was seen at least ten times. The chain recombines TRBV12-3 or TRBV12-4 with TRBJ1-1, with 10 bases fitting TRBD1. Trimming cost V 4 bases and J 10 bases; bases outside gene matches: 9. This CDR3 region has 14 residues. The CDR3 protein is CASSSSRDRGRAFF. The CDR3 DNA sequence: TGTGCCAGCAGTTCGTCCCGGGACAGGGGTCGAGCTTTCTTT.

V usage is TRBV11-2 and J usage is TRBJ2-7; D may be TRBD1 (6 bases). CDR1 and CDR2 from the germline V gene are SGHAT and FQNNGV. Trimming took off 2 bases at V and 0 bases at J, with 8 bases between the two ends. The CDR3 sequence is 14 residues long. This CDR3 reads CASSLRTVSYEQYF. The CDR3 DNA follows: TGTGCCAGCAGCTTACGGACAGTCTCCTACGAGCAGTACTTC.

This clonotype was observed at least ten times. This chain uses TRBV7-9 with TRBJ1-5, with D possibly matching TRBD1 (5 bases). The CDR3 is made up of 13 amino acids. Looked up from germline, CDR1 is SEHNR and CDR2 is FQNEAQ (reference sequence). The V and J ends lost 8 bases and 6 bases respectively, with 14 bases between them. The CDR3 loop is CASQTGVGQPQHF. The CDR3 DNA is TGTGCCAGCCAGACGGGGGTCGGTCAGCCCCAGCATTTT.

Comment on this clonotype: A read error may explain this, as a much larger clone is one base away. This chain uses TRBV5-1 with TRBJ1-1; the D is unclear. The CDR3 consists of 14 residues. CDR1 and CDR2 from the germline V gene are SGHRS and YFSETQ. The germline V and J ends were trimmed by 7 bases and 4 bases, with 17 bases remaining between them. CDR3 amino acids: CASCSGEKGTEAFF. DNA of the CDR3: TGCGCCAGCTGTTCCGGAGAAAAGGGCACTGAAGCTTTCTTT.

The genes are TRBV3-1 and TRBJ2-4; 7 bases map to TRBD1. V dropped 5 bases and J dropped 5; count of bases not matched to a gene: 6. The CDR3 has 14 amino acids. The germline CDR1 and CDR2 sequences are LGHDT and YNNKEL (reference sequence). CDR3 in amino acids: CASSGDRAQNIQYF. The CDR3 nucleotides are TGTGCCAGCAGCGGCGACAGGGCCCAAAACATTCAGTACTTC.

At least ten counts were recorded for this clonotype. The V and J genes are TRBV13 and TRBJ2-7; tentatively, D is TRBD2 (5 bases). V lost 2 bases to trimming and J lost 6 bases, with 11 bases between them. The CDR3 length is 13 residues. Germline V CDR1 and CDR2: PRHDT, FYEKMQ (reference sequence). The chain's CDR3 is CASSLSEGFEQYF. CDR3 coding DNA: TGTGCCAGCAGCTTAAGTGAGGGATTCGAGCAGTACTTC.

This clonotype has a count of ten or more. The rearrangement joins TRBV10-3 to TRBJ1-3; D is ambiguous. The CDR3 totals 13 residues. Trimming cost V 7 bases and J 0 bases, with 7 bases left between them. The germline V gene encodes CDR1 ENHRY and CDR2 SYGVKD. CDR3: CAITDTSGNTIYF. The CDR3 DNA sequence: TGTGCCATCACCGACACCTCTGGAAACACCATATATTTT.

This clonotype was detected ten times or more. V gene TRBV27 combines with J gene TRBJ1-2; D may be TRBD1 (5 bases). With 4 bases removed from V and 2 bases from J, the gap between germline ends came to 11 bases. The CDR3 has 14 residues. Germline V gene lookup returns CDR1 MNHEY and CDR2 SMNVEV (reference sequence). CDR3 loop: CASSSPGKNYGYTF. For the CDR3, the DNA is TGTGCCAGCAGTTCCCCAGGGAAGAACTATGGCTACACCTTC.

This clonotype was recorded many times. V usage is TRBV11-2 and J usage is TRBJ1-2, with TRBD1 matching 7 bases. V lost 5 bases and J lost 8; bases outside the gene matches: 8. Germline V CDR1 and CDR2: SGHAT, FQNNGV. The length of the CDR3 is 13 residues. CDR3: CASSLGQSRGYTF. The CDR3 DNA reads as TGTGCCAGCAGCCTGGGACAGTCTAGAGGCTACACCTTC. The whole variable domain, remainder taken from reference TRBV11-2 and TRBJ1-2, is EAGVAQSPRYKIIEKRQSVAFWCNPISGHATLYWYQQILGQGPKLLIQFQNNGVVDDSQLPKDRFSAERLKGVDSTLKIQPAKLEDSAVYLCASSLGQSRGYTFGSGTRLTVV.

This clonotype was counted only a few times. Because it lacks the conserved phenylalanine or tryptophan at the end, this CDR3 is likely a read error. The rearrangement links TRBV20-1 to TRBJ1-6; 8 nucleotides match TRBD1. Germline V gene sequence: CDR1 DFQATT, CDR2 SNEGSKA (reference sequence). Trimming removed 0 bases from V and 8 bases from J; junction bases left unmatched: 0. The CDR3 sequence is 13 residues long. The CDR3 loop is CSAREDRDSPLHL. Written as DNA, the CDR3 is TGCAGTGCTAGAGAGGACAGGGATTCACCCCTCCACTTA.